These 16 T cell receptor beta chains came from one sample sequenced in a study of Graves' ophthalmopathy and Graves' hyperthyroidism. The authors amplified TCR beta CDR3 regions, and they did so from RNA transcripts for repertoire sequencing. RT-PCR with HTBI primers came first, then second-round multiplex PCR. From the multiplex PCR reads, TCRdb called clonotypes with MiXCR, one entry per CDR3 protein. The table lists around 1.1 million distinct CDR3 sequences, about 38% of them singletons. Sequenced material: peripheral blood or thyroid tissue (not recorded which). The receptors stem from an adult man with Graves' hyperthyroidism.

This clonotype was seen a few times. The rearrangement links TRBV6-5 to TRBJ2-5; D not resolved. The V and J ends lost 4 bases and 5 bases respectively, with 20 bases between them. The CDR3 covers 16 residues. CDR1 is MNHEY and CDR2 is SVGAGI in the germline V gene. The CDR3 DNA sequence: TGTGCCAGCAGTTTTTCCCCCGGCACTTCGGAGGAGACCCAGTACTTC. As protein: CASSFSPGTSEETQYF.

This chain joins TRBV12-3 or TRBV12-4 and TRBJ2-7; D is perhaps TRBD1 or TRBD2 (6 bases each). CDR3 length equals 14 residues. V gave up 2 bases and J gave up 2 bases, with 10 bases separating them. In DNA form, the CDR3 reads TGTGCCAGCAGTTTATATGGGGGGCCCTACGAGCAGTACTTC. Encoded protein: CASSLYGGPYEQYF.

Here the CDR3 reads CASSVWISRRARRYSNQPQHF. As DNA, the CDR3 is TGTGCCAGTAGTGTATGGATCTCGCGGCGTGCGAGACGTTATAGCAATCAGCCCCAGCATTTT. The chain recombines TRBV19 with TRBJ1-5; no clear D gene. Germline V gives CDR1 LNHDA, CDR2 SQIVND (reference sequence). This CDR3 region has 21 residues. V was pared by 5 bases and J by 0 bases, with 29 bases between.

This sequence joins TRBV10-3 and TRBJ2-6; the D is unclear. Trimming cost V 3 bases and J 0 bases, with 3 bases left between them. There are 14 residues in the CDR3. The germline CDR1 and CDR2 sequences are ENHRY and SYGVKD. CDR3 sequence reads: CAISESSGANVLTF. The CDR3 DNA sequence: TGTGCCATCAGTGAATCCTCTGGGGCCAACGTCCTGACTTTC.

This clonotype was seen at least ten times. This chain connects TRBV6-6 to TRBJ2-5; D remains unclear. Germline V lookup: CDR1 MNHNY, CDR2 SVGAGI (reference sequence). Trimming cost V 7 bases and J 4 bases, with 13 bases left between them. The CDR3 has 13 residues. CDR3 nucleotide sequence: TGTGCCAGCATCCCGCCTCAGCGAGAGACCCAGTACTTC. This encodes CASIPPQRETQYF.

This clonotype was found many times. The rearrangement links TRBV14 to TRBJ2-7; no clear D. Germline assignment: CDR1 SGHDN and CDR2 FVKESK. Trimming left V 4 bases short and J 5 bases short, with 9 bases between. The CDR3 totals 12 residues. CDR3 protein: CASSLAWDEQYF. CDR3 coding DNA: TGTGCCAGCAGCCTTGCCTGGGACGAGCAGTACTTC. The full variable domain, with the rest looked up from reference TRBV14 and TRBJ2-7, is EAGVTQFPSHSVIEKGQTVTLRCDPISGHDNLYWYRRVMGKEIKFLLHFVKESKQDESGMPNNRFLAERTGGTYSTLKVQPAELEDSGVYFCASSLAWDEQYFGPGTRLTVT.

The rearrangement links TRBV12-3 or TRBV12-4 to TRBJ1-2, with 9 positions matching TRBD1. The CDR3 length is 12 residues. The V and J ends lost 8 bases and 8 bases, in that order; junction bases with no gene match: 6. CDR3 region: CASQDRGVGYTF. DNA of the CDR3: TGTGCCAGCCAGGACAGGGGAGTCGGCTACACCTTC.

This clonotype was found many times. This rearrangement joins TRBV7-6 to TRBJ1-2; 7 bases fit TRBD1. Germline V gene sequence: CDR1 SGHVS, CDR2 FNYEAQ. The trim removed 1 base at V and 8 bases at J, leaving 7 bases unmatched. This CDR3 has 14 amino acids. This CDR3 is CASSLESRGSGYTF. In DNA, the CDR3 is TGTGCCAGCAGCTTAGAGTCCAGGGGGAGCGGCTACACCTTC.

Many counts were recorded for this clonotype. The CDR3 DNA reads as TGTGCCAGCAGCTTAGAGATTCCGGCTGGAGCTAACTATGGCTACACCTTC. This sequence encodes CASSLEIPAGANYGYTF. The gene calls are TRBV7-2 and TRBJ1-2; D not certain. V lost 1 base, J lost 0 bases, and 15 bases lay in between. This CDR3 contains 17 residues. The germline V gene encodes CDR1 SGHTA and CDR2 FQGNSA.

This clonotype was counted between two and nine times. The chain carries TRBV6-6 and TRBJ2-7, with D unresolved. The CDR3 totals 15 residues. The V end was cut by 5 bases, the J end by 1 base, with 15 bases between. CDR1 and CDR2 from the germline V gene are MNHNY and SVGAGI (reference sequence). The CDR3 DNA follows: TGTGCCAGCAGTCCTAGTTACAGTAGGTCCTACGAGCAGTACTTC. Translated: CASSPSYSRSYEQYF.

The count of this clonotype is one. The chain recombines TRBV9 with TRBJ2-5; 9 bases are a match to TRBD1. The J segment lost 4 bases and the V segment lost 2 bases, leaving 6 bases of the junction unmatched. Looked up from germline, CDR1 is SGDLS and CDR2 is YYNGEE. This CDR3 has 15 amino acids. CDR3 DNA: TGTGCCAGCAGCGTGACAGGGGGGCAGATAGAGACCCAGTACTTC. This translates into CASSVTGGQIETQYF.

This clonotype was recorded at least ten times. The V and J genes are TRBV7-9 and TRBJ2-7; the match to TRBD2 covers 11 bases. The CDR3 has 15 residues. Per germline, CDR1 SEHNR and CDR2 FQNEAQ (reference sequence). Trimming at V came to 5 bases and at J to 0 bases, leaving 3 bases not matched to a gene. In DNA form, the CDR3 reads TGTGCCAGCAGCCTGACTAGCGGGGCCTCCTACGAGCAGTACTTC. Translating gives CASSLTSGASYEQYF.

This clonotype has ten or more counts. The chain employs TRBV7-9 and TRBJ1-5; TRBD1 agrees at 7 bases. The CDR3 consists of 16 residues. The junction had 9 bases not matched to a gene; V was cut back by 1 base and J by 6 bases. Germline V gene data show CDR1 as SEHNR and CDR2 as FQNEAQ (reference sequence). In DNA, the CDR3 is TGTGCCAGCAGCTTAGAAGGGACAGTGGCCTCTCAGCCCCAGCATTTT. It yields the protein CASSLEGTVASQPQHF.

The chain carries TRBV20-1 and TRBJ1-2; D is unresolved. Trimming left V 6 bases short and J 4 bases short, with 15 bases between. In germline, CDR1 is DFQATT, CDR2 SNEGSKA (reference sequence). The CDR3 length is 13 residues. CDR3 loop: CSALTTGPYGYTF. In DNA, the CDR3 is TGCAGTGCATTGACCACGGGCCCCTATGGCTACACCTTC.

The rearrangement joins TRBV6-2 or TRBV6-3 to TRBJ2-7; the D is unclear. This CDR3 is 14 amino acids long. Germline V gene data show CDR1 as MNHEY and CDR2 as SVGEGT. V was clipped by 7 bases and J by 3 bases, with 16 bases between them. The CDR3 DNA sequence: TGTGCCAGCACCCAGCCGGAGACGCGCTACGAGCAGTACTTC. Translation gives CASTQPETRYEQYF.

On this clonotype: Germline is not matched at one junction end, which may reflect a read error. In DNA, the CDR3 is TGTGCCAGCAGTAGGACAGGGTCTCTTGGCTACACCTTC. This translates into CASSRTGSLGYTF. The chain combines TRBV10-3 with TRBJ1-2; 8 nucleotides agree with TRBD1. The CDR3 contains 13 residues. Germline V lookup: CDR1 ENHRY, CDR2 SYGVKD.